This T cell receptor beta chain was obtained from a study of regulatory T cells in long-lasting Graves disease. Study outcomes and limitations: Having only a small sample size may have limited accuracy.

Arm-PCR of CDR3 regions and iRepertoire HTBI primers were the basis on which TCR beta libraries were built. Per the authors' pipeline: Looking across samples, the authors found some 67 TRBV and 15 or so TRBJ segments. TCRdb ran MiXCR on the multiplex PCR reads and lists one entry per CDR3 protein. The V and J calls and clone size are TCRdb's, not the authors'. The sample lists about 310,000 distinct CDR3 sequences; around 20% were seen once. Time point reported: persistent/refractory GD, antithyroid drugs over 5 years with positive TRAb. RNA extracted from PBMCs served as the sequencing template. Graves' disease was diagnosed by American Thyroid Association guidelines. An endocrinology department in Xi'an, China, supplied the patients. Concerning this clonotype itself: What it binds is not known.

The source is a female donor with Graves disease. Here the sequenced sample was peripheral blood mononuclear cells (PBMCs), taken when the disease was refractory, from a patient treated with antithyroid drugs.

In DNA, the CDR3 is TGTGCCAGCGGGCTTTGGGGTTCCTACAATGAGCAGTTCTTC. This translates into CASGLWGSYNEQFF. J is TRBJ2-1 and V is TRBV6-1; D not resolved. Germline V gives CDR1 MNHNS, CDR2 SASEGT. This CDR3 spans 14 amino acids. V dropped 8 bases and J dropped 1 base, with 12 bases sitting between them.